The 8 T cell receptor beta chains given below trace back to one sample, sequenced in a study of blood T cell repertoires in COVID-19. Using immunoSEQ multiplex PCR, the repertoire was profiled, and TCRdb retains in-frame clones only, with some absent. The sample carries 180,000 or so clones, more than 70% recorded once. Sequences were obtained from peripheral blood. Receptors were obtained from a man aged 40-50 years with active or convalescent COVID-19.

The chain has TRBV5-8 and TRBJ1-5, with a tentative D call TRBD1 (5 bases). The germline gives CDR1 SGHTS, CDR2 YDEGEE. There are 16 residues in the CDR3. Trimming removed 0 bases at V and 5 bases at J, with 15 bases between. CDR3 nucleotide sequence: TGTGCCAGCAGCTTGGGGGTCTCCGCCAGGGATCAGCCCCAGCATTTT. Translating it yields CASSLGVSARDQPQHF.

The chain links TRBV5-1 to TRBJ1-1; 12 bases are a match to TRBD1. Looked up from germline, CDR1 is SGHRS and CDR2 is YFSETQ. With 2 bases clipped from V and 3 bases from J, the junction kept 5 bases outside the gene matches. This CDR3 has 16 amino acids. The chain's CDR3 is CASSFGTGGADTEAFF. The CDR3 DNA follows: TGCGCCAGCAGCTTTGGGACAGGGGGCGCAGACACTGAAGCTTTCTTT.

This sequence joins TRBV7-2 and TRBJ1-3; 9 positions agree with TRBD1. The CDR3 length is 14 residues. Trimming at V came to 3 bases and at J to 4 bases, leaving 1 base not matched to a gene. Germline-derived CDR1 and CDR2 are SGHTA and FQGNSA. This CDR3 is CASSFGQGGNTIYF. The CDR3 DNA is TGTGCCAGCAGCTTTGGACAGGGGGGAAACACCATATATTTT.

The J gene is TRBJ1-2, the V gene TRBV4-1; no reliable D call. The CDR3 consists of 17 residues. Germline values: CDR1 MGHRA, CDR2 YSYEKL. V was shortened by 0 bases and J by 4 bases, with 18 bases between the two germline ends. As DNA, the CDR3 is TGCGCCAGCAGCCAAGATTACAATGTTGGGCAGATCTATGGCTACACCTTC. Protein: CASSQDYNVGQIYGYTF.

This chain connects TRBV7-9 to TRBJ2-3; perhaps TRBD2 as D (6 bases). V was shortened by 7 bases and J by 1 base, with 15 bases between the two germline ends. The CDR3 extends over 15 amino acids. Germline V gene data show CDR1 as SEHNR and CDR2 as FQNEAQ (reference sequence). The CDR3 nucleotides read TGTGCCAGCACCTCTCAAACGGGAGGCACAGATACGCAGTATTTT. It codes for CASTSQTGGTDTQYF. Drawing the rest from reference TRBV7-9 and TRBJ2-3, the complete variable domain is DTGVSQNPRHKITKRGQNVTFRCDPISEHNRLYWYRQTLGQGPEFLTYFQNEAQLEKSRLLSDRFSAERPKGSFSTLEIQRTEQGDSAMYLCASTSQTGGTDTQYFGPGTRLTVL.

For the CDR3, the DNA is TGTGCCAGCAGCCAAGATAGGGGACAGGGGGGCGGAAACACCATATATTTT. Translation: CASSQDRGQGGGNTIYF. V usage is TRBV4-2 and J usage is TRBJ1-3; 11 nucleotides align to TRBD1. The V gene end was trimmed by 0 bases and the J gene end by 4 bases; junction bases not matched to a gene: 5. This CDR3 is built from 17 residues. The germline V gene has CDR1 LGHNA and CDR2 YNFKEQ.

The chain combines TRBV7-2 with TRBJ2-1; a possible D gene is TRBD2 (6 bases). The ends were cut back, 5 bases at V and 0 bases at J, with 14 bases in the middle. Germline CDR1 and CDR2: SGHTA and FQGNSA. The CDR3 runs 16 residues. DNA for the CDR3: TGTGCCAGCAGCGCGGACTACACTAGCTCCTACAATGAGCAGTTCTTC. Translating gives CASSADYTSSYNEQFF.

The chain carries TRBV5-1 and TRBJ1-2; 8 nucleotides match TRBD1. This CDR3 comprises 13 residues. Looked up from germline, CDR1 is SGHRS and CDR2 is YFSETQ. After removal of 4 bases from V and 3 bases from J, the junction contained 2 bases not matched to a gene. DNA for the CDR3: TGCGCCAGCAGCGTGGACAGGGACTATGGCTACACCTTC. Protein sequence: CASSVDRDYGYTF.